The next 29 T cell receptor beta chains were all read from a single sample in a study of blood T cell repertoires in COVID-19. The assay was immunoSEQ multiplex PCR, and TCRdb's table has in-frame clones only and misses some. The sample lists under 200,000 clones, approximately 87% occurring once. The sequenced sample consisted of peripheral blood. These receptors all stem from a woman between 70 and 85 years old with COVID-19, enrolled during active disease.

The DNA for the CDR3 is TGTGCCAGCAGCCGAAAAGGAGGGGCAGGAGATACGCAGTATTTT. Encoded protein: CASSRKGGAGDTQYF. The rearrangement links TRBV3-1 (or the pseudogene TRBV3-2) to TRBJ2-3, with D maybe TRBD2 (6 bases). Trimming cost V 4 bases and J 5 bases, with 16 bases left between them. This CDR3 has 15 amino acids. Looked up from germline, CDR1 is LGHDT and CDR2 is YNNKEL (reference sequence).

The chain combines TRBV3-1 (or the pseudogene TRBV3-2) with TRBJ1-6; D gene unclear. The germline CDR1 and CDR2 sequences are LGHDT and YNNKEL (reference sequence). V lost 4 bases and J lost 9, with 10 bases in between. The CDR3 sequence is 13 residues long. CDR3 protein: CASSPGPGSPLHF. CDR3 nucleotides: TGTGCCAGCAGCCCCGGCCCGGGTTCACCCCTCCACTTT.

The chain joins TRBV5-1 to TRBJ1-5, with D possibly TRBD1 on 6 matching bases. V lost 4 bases to trimming and J lost 5 bases, with 13 bases between them. Germline V gives CDR1 SGHRS, CDR2 YFSETQ. The CDR3 is 14 residues long. The CDR3 sequence is CASSEQGGHQPQHF. CDR3 DNA: TGCGCCAGCAGCGAACAGGGAGGGCATCAGCCCCAGCATTTT. Using reference TRBV5-1 and TRBJ1-5 for the parts outside the CDR3, the full variable domain is KAGVTQTPRYLIKTRGQQVTLSCSPISGHRSVSWYQQTPGQGLQFLFEYFSETQRNKGNFPGRFSGRQFSNSRSEMNVSTLELGDSALYLCASSEQGGHQPQHFGDGTRLSIL.

This clone is a singleton in its sample. This chain links TRBV28 with TRBJ2-3; D gene uncertain. V shed 2 bases and J shed 5 bases, with 5 bases lying between them. Germline CDR1 and CDR2: MDHEN and SYDVKM. This CDR3 comprises 12 residues. The DNA for the CDR3 is TGTGCCAGCAGTTTAGTTCAAGATACGCAGTATTTT. This translates into CASSLVQDTQYF.

The genes are TRBV29-1 and TRBJ2-5; TRBD1 might be the D (5 bases). V was trimmed by 4 bases and J by 5 bases, leaving 14 bases between them. Germline values: CDR1 SQVTM, CDR2 ANQGSEA. CDR3 length equals 13 residues. The CDR3 DNA reads TGCAGCGTTGCGATGACAGCAAGGGAGACCCAGTACTTC. Translated, it gives CSVAMTARETQYF.

The gene calls are TRBV10-3 and TRBJ1-5, with no clear D. Germline V gives CDR1 ENHRY, CDR2 SYGVKD. V gave up 0 bases and J gave up 6 bases, with 12 bases separating them. This CDR3 spans 15 amino acids. CDR3 bases: TGTGCCATCAGTGAGTCGTCGAATTGGGCTCAGCCCCAGCATTTT. Its translation: CAISESSNWAQPQHF.

V gene TRBV7-9 combines with J gene TRBJ1-1; 9 nucleotides line up with TRBD1. Germline V gene sequence: CDR1 SEHNR, CDR2 FQNEAQ (reference sequence). This CDR3 is 14 amino acids long. J gave up 3 bases and V 5 bases, and 4 bases lay outside the gene matches. CDR3 residues: CASSGTGGDTEAFF. In nucleotides, the CDR3 is TGTGCCAGCAGCGGTACAGGGGGCGACACTGAAGCTTTCTTT.

The chain has TRBV6-5 and TRBJ2-7; 15 positions match TRBD2. Trimming removed 5 bases from V and 2 bases from J; junction bases left unmatched: 1. Per the germline V gene, CDR1 is MNHEY and CDR2 is SVGAGI. CDR3 length: 15 amino acids. For the CDR3, the DNA is TGTGCCAGCAGTCGGACTAGCGGGGGGGCCTACGAGCAGTACTTC. Its translation: CASSRTSGGAYEQYF.

The CDR3 bases are TGTGCCAGCTCGCCTGGCCCCAACTATGGCTACACCTTC. Translation gives CASSPGPNYGYTF. This chain joins TRBV12-3 or TRBV12-4 and TRBJ1-2; D gene uncertain. CDR3 length: 13 residues. Trimming left V 8 bases short and J 2 bases short, with 12 bases between.

The V gene is TRBV27, the J gene TRBJ2-4, with D perhaps matching TRBD2 (6 bases). V lost 5 bases to trimming and J lost 6 bases, with 14 bases between them. CDR3 length: 14 amino acids. Germline V gene sequence: CDR1 MNHEY, CDR2 SMNVEV (reference sequence). The CDR3 DNA reads TGTGCCAGCAGTCCCCATCGGGGGTCAAACATTCAGTACTTC. This codes for CASSPHRGSNIQYF.

This clone was observed a single time. This chain uses TRBV28 with TRBJ1-2; 8 bases are shared with TRBD1. The germline V gene encodes CDR1 MDHEN and CDR2 SYDVKM. The CDR3 spans 16 residues. Unmatched junction bases numbered 16, after V lost 6 bases and J lost 7 bases. For the CDR3, the DNA is TGTGCCAGCAGGAAGGGACAGGAAAGGAAGCGCTCTGGCTACACCTTC. Translating gives CASRKGQERKRSGYTF.

The gene calls are TRBV6-2 or TRBV6-3 and TRBJ1-1; D call uncertain. This CDR3 is 15 amino acids long. V was clipped by 0 bases and J by 3 bases, with 11 bases between them. Per the germline V gene, CDR1 is MNHEY and CDR2 is SVGEGT. For the CDR3, the DNA is TGTGCCAGCAGTTACTCGAATCTCCAGTACACTGAAGCTTTCTTT. Amino acids: CASSYSNLQYTEAFF.

This clone was counted a single time. The chain employs TRBV18 and TRBJ1-1; D is perhaps TRBD1 (5 bases). CDR3 length equals 18 residues. CDR1 is KGHSH, CDR2 LQKENI, per germline. V was pared by 3 bases and J by 1 base, with 21 bases between. The CDR3 reads CASSPAGPVGHQNTEAFF. CDR3 in DNA: TGTGCCAGCTCACCCGCCGGCCCCGTAGGACATCAGAACACTGAAGCTTTCTTT. Full variable domain (rest looked up from reference TRBV18 and TRBJ1-1): NAGVMQNPRHLVRRRGQEARLRCSPMKGHSHVYWYRQLPEEGLKFMVYLQKENIIDESGMPKERFSAEFPKEGPSILRIQQVVRGDSAAYFCASSPAGPVGHQNTEAFFGQGTRLTVV.

Comments on this clone: One end of the junction is discordant with germline, which a read error may explain. The rearrangement joins TRBV28 to TRBJ2-4; TRBD2 might be the D (7 bases). The CDR3 has 13 residues. CDR1 and CDR2 from the germline V gene are MDHEN and SYDVKM. CDR3 sequence reads: CASSLSRGARPGF. Here the CDR3 DNA reads TGTGCCAGCAGTTTATCACGGGGGGCCCGACCGGGGTTC.

The chain has TRBV19 and TRBJ1-2; no reliable D call. The CDR3 is made up of 19 amino acids. V lost 0 bases to trimming and J lost 3 bases, with 23 bases between them. CDR1 and CDR2 (germline): LNHDA, SQIVND (reference sequence). The CDR3 protein is CASSIDKRVAEAQDYGYTF. The CDR3, as DNA: TGTGCCAGTAGTATAGATAAGAGGGTGGCGGAGGCCCAGGACTATGGCTACACCTTC.

The rearrangement uses TRBV5-6 and TRBJ1-4, with TRBD1 matching over 7 bases. Germline values: CDR1 SGHDT, CDR2 YYEEEE. CDR3 length equals 17 residues. V shed 1 base and J 5 bases; nucleotides not matched to a gene: 11. DNA of the CDR3: TGTGCCAGCAGCTTGTTAGGGGGCGAAACGGAAAATGAAAAACTGTTTTTT. This encodes CASSLLGGETENEKLFF.

This chain connects TRBV28 to TRBJ2-5, with TRBD2 matching over 8 bases. Germline CDR1 MDHEN, CDR2 SYDVKM. Germline trimming cut 6 bases from V and 1 base from J; bases unmatched to any gene: 4. There are 14 residues in the CDR3. The CDR3 is CASRESGSQETQYF. The DNA for the CDR3 is TGTGCCAGCAGGGAGAGCGGGAGCCAAGAGACCCAGTACTTC.

The chain combines TRBV27 with TRBJ2-7, with 8 bases fitting TRBD1. The CDR3 sequence is 15 residues long. Trimming at V came to 6 bases and at J to 1 base, leaving 8 bases not matched to a gene. The germline gives CDR1 MNHEY, CDR2 SMNVEV (reference sequence). CDR3 nucleotides: TGTGCCAGCAGCTCGGACAGGGCGGGATCCTACGAGCAGTACTTC. Its translation: CASSSDRAGSYEQYF.

V gene TRBV10-1 combines with J gene TRBJ1-3, with D possibly TRBD1 on 5 matching bases. The CDR3 runs to 15 residues. The V gene lost 6 bases and the J gene lost 3 bases, with 15 bases spanning the gap. Germline V gives CDR1 WNHNN, CDR2 SYGVQD (reference sequence). CDR3 in DNA: TGCGCCAGCAGCCCTGGGGGGTACCTTGGAAACACCATATATTTT. It is translated as CASSPGGYLGNTIYF.

The rearrangement uses TRBV6-1 and TRBJ2-3, with D possibly being TRBD1 (7 bases). Germline loops: CDR1 MNHNS, CDR2 SASEGT. Trimming took 3 bases from V and 6 from J, leaving 13 bases between them. The CDR3 is 14 residues long. The CDR3 DNA reads as TGTGCCAGCAGTGAGGGCAGGGGGGTGGATACGCAGTATTTT. It encodes CASSEGRGVDTQYF.

The chain carries TRBV5-6 and TRBJ1-1; a weak D match, TRBD1 (6 bases). CDR1 SGHDT and CDR2 YYEEEE come from the germline V gene. The CDR3 extends over 13 amino acids. V was clipped by 0 bases and J by 4 bases, with 7 bases between them. CDR3: CASSLVRGTEAFF. The CDR3 bases are TGTGCCAGCAGCTTGGTCAGGGGCACTGAAGCTTTCTTT.

This rearrangement joins TRBV5-6 to TRBJ1-6, with TRBD1 matching over 7 bases. The V and J ends lost 4 bases and 9 bases, in that order; junction bases with no gene match: 4. Germline CDR1 and CDR2: SGHDT and YYEEEE. The CDR3 has 13 residues. The CDR3 DNA reads TGTGCCAGCAGCGTAGGGACAGTTTCACCCCTCCACTTT. It specifies CASSVGTVSPLHF.

The chain joins TRBV11-2 to TRBJ2-7, with 7 bases aligning to TRBD1. The junction had 5 bases not matched to a gene; V was cut back by 4 bases and J by 2 bases. From germline, CDR1 is SGHAT and CDR2 FQNNGV. The CDR3 covers 14 residues. The CDR3 DNA follows: TGTGCCAGCAGCTCCGGACAGGCCGCCTACGAGCAGTACTTC. Amino acids: CASSSGQAAYEQYF.

V usage is TRBV4-1 and J usage is TRBJ2-1, with D possibly matching TRBD1 (6 bases). The CDR3 contains 12 residues. Germline V CDR1 and CDR2: MGHRA, YSYEKL. Trimming removed 4 bases from V and 7 bases from J, with 8 bases in between. The CDR3 region is CASSRDRNEQFF. The CDR3 DNA reads as TGCGCCAGCAGCCGTGACAGGAATGAGCAGTTCTTC.

The J gene is TRBJ2-3, the V gene TRBV7-3; 12 bases fit TRBD2. V dropped 4 bases and J dropped 2; count of bases not matched to a gene: 7. This CDR3 is built from 17 residues. Per germline, CDR1 SGHTA and CDR2 FQGTGA. The CDR3 loop is CASSWRTSGAHTDTQYF. In DNA, the CDR3 is TGTGCCAGCAGCTGGAGGACTAGCGGGGCACACACAGATACGCAGTATTTT.

This clone was detected a few times. V is TRBV19 and J is TRBJ2-7, with TRBD1 identical over 9 bases. Trimming cost V 5 bases and J 2 bases; bases outside gene matches: 7. CDR1 is LNHDA, CDR2 SQIVND, per germline (reference sequence). This CDR3 is built from 15 residues. CDR3 bases: TGTGCCAGTAGTCCAGGACAGGGGCACACCTACGAGCAGTACTTC. The encoded protein is CASSPGQGHTYEQYF.

The CDR3 is CASSFTGEIGSPLHF. The CDR3 nucleotides are TGTGCCAGCAGCTTCACAGGGGAAATCGGTTCACCCCTCCACTTT. The chain couples TRBV6-5 to TRBJ1-6; 7 bases agree with TRBD1. CDR3 length equals 15 residues. Germline CDR1 MNHEY, CDR2 SVGAGI. V shed 6 bases, J shed 9 bases, and the junction held 11 bases outside the gene matches.

This chain links TRBV2 with TRBJ2-1; tentatively, D is TRBD2 (6 bases). Trimming removed 6 bases at V and 2 bases at J, with 11 bases between. The germline V gene has CDR1 SNHLY and CDR2 FYNNEI. CDR3 length: 14 amino acids. DNA of the CDR3: TGTGCCAGCAGGAGGACGGGAGCCTACAATGAGCAGTTCTTC. Amino acid sequence: CASRRTGAYNEQFF.

The chain is built from TRBV3-1 (or the pseudogene TRBV3-2) and TRBJ1-2; D may be TRBD1 (5 bases). Germline assignment: CDR1 LGHDT and CDR2 YNNKEL (reference sequence). The CDR3 covers 14 residues. Deletions cut 0 bases from V and 4 bases from J, with 9 bases between. The CDR3 nucleotides read TGTGCCAGCAGCCAAGAAAAGGGACTCTATGGCTACACCTTC. Its translation: CASSQEKGLYGYTF.